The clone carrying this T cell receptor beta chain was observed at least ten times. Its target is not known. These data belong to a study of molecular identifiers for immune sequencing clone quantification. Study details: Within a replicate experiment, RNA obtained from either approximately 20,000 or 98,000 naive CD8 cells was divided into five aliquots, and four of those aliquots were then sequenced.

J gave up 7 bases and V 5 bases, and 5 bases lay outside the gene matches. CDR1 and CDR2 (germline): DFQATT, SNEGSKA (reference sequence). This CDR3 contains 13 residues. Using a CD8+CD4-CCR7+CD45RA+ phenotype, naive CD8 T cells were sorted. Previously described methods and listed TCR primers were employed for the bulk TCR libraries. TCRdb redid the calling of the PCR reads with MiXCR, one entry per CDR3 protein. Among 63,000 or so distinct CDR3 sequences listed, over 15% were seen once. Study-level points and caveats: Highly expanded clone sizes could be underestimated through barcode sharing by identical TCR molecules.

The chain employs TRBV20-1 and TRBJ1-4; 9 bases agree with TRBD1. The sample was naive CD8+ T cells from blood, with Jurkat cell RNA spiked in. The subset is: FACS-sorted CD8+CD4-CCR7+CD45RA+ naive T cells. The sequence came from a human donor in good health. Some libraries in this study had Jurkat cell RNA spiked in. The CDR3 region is CSAGGQGGEKLFF. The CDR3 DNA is TGCAGTGCTGGGGGACAGGGCGGTGAAAAACTGTTTTTT.